This T cell receptor (beta chain) was identified during a study of blood T cells in healthy people across ages. General study findings and limits: Estimated diversity across one million T cells was deemed an underestimate.

Donors were systemically healthy Caucasian individuals from Russia aged roughly 6 to 100 years. Isolation per sample recovered at least 6 million PBMCs. Unmatched junction bases numbered 8, after V lost 10 bases and J lost 2 bases. This CDR3 spans 13 amino acids. The germline V gene encodes CDR1 LNHDA and CDR2 SQIVND (reference sequence). On this clonotype: Its target is unknown.

Using a J-beta primer mix together with a sample-barcoded 5' primer, a second PCR was run for roughly 6 to 12 cycles. All cDNA molecules were each tagged by a template-switch adaptor with 12 random nucleotides. TCRdb reprocessed the 5' RACE reads with MiXCR, giving one entry per CDR3 protein. The top ten hold roughly a tenth of the sample, which has 800,000 to 950,000 distinct CDR3 sequences, just under 30% seen once. In addition, the sample was reused for a study of T cells of mothers and their children.

Sequenced: blood. The sequence came from a middle-aged woman in good health. The rearrangement links TRBV19 to TRBJ2-7; 7 bases are a match to TRBD1. CDR3 sequence: CATKRGQTYEQYF. Written as DNA, the CDR3 is TGTGCCACCAAAAGGGGACAGACCTACGAGCAGTACTTC.